A single sample gave rise to the 6 T cell receptor beta chains below, sequenced in a study of identical twins (dated by TCRdb to about 2016). The library was generated by 5' RACE. Sequencing took place on an Illumina HiSeq 2000. In-frame beta chains were kept once TCRdb had trimmed the public reads at Q25 with fastp and called clones with MiXCR. Rows with a matching CDR3 protein are joined into one entry that keeps the most common DNA and genes. This sample comprises under 350,000 distinct CDR3 sequences, roughly 10% of them detected only once. The ten top clones hold 6% to 8.5% of the sample. These sequences were also reported in another study, on yellow fever vaccine responses in identical twins.

Source material: CD8+ T cells sorted from blood. Receptors originate from a woman younger than 35 in good health.

This clonotype was detected a few times. The V gene is TRBV9, the J gene TRBJ2-1; D may be TRBD1 or TRBD2 (5 bases each). V dropped 3 bases and J dropped 9 bases, with 22 bases sitting between them. The germline V gene has CDR1 SGDLS and CDR2 YYNGEE. This CDR3 region has 16 residues. CDR3 residues: CASSATDWGPLGEQFF. CDR3 nucleotides: TGTGCCAGCAGCGCTACGGACTGGGGACCATTGGGTGAGCAGTTCTTC.

On this clonotype itself: A single base separates this from a much larger clone, so it may be a read error. The CDR3 DNA sequence: TGTACCAGCATGCGACAGGATTCCTCCTACGAGCAGTACTTC. Its protein product is CTSMRQDSSYEQYF. This chain connects TRBV6-2 or TRBV6-3 to TRBJ2-7; D may be TRBD1 (6 bases). Looked up from germline, CDR1 is MNHEY and CDR2 is SVGEGT. CDR3 length equals 14 residues.

This clonotype was observed many times. The rearrangement links TRBV29-1 to TRBJ2-7; 11 bases line up with TRBD1. The CDR3 length is 14 residues. Germline V gene data show CDR1 as SQVTM and CDR2 as ANQGSEA. The trim removed 6 bases at V and 2 bases at J, leaving 6 bases unmatched. The CDR3 DNA follows: TGCAGCGTAGAGGACAGGGGGCGTCCCTACGAGCAGTACTTC. It specifies CSVEDRGRPYEQYF.

The chain is built from TRBV29-1 and TRBJ2-1; 8 nucleotides agree with TRBD2. From germline, CDR1 is SQVTM and CDR2 ANQGSEA. The V gene end was trimmed by 3 bases and the J gene end by 3 bases; junction bases not matched to a gene: 7. The CDR3 spans 15 residues. CDR3 protein: CSVDNREGYYNEQFF. CDR3 nucleotide sequence: TGCAGCGTTGATAATCGGGAGGGTTACTACAATGAGCAGTTCTTC.

This clonotype has ten or more counts. The rearrangement joins TRBV12-3 or TRBV12-4 to TRBJ1-2, with 10 positions matching TRBD1. Trimming took 5 bases from V and 4 from J; bases not matched to a gene: 7. The CDR3 runs 15 residues. The CDR3 here is CASSQRDRGTYGYTF. CDR3 in DNA: TGTGCCAGCAGTCAAAGGGACAGGGGAACCTATGGCTACACCTTC.

This clonotype was counted ten times or more. This sequence joins TRBV20-1 and TRBJ2-7, with TRBD1 as a possible D gene (6 bases). The germline CDR1 and CDR2 sequences are DFQATT and SNEGSKA (reference sequence). V was cut by 5 bases and J by 0 bases, with 11 bases left in between. This CDR3 has 13 residues. The CDR3 region has the DNA TGCAGTGCTTGGGCAGGGGACTCCTACGAGCAGTACTTC. It codes for CSAWAGDSYEQYF.